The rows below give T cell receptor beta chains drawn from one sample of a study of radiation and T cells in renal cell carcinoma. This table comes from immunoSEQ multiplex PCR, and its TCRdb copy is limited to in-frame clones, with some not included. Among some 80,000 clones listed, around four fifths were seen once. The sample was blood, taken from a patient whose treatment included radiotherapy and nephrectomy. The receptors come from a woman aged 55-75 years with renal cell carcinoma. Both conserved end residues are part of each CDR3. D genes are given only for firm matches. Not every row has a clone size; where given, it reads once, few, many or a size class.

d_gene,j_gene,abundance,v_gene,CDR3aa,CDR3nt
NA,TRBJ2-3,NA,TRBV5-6,CASSWGDTQYF,TGTGCCAGCAGCTGGGGAGATACGCAGTATTTT
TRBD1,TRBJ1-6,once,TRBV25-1,CASSPSFTGTGNSPLHF,TGTGCCAGCAGCCCGTCCTTCACCGGGACAGGGAACTCACCCCTCCACTTT
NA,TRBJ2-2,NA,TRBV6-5,CASKSTGELFF,TGTGCCAGCAAGAGCACCGGGGAGCTGTTTTTT
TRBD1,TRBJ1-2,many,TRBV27,CASSTLDREHGYTF,TGTGCCAGCAGTACCCTAGACAGGGAGCATGGCTACACCTTC
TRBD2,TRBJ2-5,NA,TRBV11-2,CASSLLSLAGLGETQYF,TGTGCCAGCAGCCTTCTGAGCCTAGCGGGACTCGGTGAGACCCAGTACTTC
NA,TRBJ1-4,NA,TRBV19,CASSIQTTNEKLFF,TGTGCCAGTAGTATCCAGACAACTAATGAAAAACTGTTTTTT
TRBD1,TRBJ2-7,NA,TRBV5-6,CASRYRGYGEQYF,TGTGCCAGCAGATACAGGGGCTATGGCGAGCAGTACTTC
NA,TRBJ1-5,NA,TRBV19,CASSIQLTYQPQHF,TGTGCCAGTAGTATACAGCTTACTTATCAGCCCCAGCATTTT
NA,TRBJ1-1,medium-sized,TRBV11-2,CASSQSGLEAFF,TGTGCCAGCAGCCAATCGGGGCTTGAAGCTTTCTTT
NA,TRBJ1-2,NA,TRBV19,CASSIEKGIDYGYTF,TGTGCCAGTAGTATAGAGAAGGGAATTGACTATGGCTACACCTTC
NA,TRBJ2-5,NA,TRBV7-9,CASSLALQQTAEREAQYF,TGTGCCAGCAGCTTAGCCCTACAGCAGACAGCAGAAAGAGAGGCCCAGTACTTC
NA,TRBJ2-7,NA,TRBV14,CASSQRDFGVEQYF,TGTGCCAGCAGCCAGCGGGACTTCGGGGTTGAGCAGTACTTC
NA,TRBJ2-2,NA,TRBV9,CASSARPGTGELFF,TGTGCCAGCAGCGCCCGTCCAGGCACCGGGGAGCTGTTTTTT
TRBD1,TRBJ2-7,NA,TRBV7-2,CASSLVGSGTGRSYEQYF,TGTGCCAGCAGCTTAGTCGGGTCCGGGACAGGCCGCTCCTACGAGCAGTACTTC
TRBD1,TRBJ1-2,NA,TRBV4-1,CASSQDLRQGGFYGYTF,TGCGCCAGCAGCCAAGATCTGCGACAGGGGGGGTTCTATGGCTACACCTTC
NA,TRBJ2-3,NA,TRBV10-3,CAISENWGTDTQYF,TGTGCCATCAGTGAGAATTGGGGCACAGATACGCAGTATTTT
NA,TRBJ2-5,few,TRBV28,CASGANYEETQYF,TGTGCCAGCGGCGCGAATTATGAAGAGACCCAGTACTTC
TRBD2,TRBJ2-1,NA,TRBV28,CASSSGSLAAILYNEQFF,TGTGCCAGCAGTTCCGGGTCCCTAGCGGCAATTCTCTACAATGAGCAGTTCTTC
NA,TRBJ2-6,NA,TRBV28,CASRRSGSSGANVLTF,TGTGCCAGCAGGCGATCAGGGAGCTCTGGGGCCAACGTCCTGACTTTC
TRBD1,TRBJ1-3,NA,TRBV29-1,CSVQGGILSSGNTIYF,TGCAGCGTTCAGGGGGGCATTCTGAGCTCTGGAAACACCATATATTTT
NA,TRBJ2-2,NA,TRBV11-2,CASSFGTPNTGELFF,TGTGCCAGCAGCTTCGGGACACCGAACACCGGGGAGCTGTTTTTT
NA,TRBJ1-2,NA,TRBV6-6,CASSSDRSYGYTF,TGTGCCAGCAGCAGCGACAGGAGCTATGGCTACACCTTC
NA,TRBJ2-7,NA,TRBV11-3,CASSPSGAGARQYF,TGTGCCAGCAGCCCTAGTGGGGCAGGGGCCCGGCAGTACTTC
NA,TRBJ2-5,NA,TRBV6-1,CASGKTDQETQYF,TGTGCCAGCGGCAAGACAGATCAAGAGACCCAGTACTTC
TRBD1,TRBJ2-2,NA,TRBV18,CASSLGTGETGELFF,TGTGCCAGCTCCCTCGGGACAGGGGAGACCGGGGAGCTGTTTTTT
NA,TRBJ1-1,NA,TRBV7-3,CASSLRAGLNTEAFF,TGTGCCAGCAGCTTAAGGGCCGGTTTAAACACTGAAGCTTTCTTT
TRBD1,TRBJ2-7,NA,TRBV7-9,CASSLTRDRGFYEQYF,TGTGCCAGCAGCCTAACCCGGGACAGGGGGTTCTACGAGCAGTACTTC
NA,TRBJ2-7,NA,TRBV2,CASTGTETYEQYF,TGTGCCAGCACCGGGACTGAGACCTACGAGCAGTACTTC
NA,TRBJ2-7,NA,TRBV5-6,CASSSDTKVYEQYF,TGTGCCAGCAGCTCGGACACAAAGGTCTACGAGCAGTACTTC
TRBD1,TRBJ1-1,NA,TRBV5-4,CASSNSQTGLNTEAFF,TGTGCCAGCAGCAACTCGCAGACAGGGCTTAACACTGAAGCTTTCTTT
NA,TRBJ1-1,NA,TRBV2,CASRKLQGGDTEAFF,TGTGCCAGCCGCAAACTACAGGGTGGGGACACTGAAGCTTTCTTT
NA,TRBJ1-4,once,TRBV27,CASSLATVNEKLFF,TGTGCCAGCAGTCTAGCGACGGTCAATGAAAAACTGTTTTTT
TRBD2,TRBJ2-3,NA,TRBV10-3,CAISSSGGALSDTQYF,TGTGCCATCAGTAGCAGCGGGGGGGCTTTGTCAGATACGCAGTATTTT
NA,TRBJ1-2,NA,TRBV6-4,CASSDSANSPNYGYTF,TGTGCCAGCAGTGACTCCGCAAACAGTCCTAACTATGGCTACACCTTC
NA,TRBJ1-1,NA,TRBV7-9,CASSSSGHRTEAFF,TGTGCCAGCAGCTCTTCGGGACACAGGACTGAAGCTTTCTTT
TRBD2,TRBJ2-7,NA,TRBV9,CASSVGPPGLAAYEQYF,TGTGCCAGCAGCGTAGGTCCCCCGGGACTAGCGGCTTACGAGCAGTACTTC
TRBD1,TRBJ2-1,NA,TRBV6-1,CASSEARGRTDEQFF,TGTGCCAGCAGTGAAGCAAGGGGGCGCACGGATGAGCAGTTCTTC
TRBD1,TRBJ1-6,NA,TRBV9,CASSGSTGVGSPLHF,TGTGCCAGCAGCGGATCCACAGGGGTCGGTTCACCCCTCCACTTT
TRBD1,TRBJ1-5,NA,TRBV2,CASSPSGQGQPQHF,TGTGCCAGCAGTCCTTCGGGACAGGGCCAGCCCCAGCATTTT
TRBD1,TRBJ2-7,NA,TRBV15,CATSRERQGGYEQYF,TGTGCCACCAGCAGAGAGAGACAGGGGGGATACGAGCAGTACTTC
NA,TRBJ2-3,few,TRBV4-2,CASSRYPGDTQYF,TGTGCCAGCAGCCGTTACCCCGGAGATACGCAGTATTTT
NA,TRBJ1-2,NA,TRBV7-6,CASSLVTGYGYTF,TGTGCCAGCAGCTTAGTAACAGGCTATGGCTACACCTTC
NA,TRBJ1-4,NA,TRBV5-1,CASSPAEGTNEKLFF,TGCGCCAGCAGCCCGGCAGAGGGGACTAATGAAAAACTGTTTTTT